The next 12 T cell receptor beta chains were all read from a single sample in a study of T cells in Graves' hyperthyroidism and ophthalmopathy. Amplification of TCR beta CDR3 regions used RNA as the template. Using the HTBI primer set, a first-round RT-PCR was run on the TCR CDR3. MiXCR, applied by TCRdb to the multiplex PCR reads, yields one record per CDR3 protein. This sample carries about 400,000 distinct CDR3 sequences, approximately 14% of them seen once, and the ten largest clones take around 7%. The sequenced material came from blood. These receptor sequences come from a young woman with Graves' hyperthyroidism.

In its sample, this clonotype was seen many times. The chain combines TRBV2 with TRBJ2-3; 7 nucleotides match TRBD2. V trimming: 3 bases; J trimming: 2 bases; junction bases outside the gene matches: 2. This CDR3 spans 14 amino acids. Germline V gives CDR1 SNHLY, CDR2 FYNNEI. The CDR3 protein is CASSDSGNTDTQYF. CDR3 coding DNA: TGTGCCAGCAGTGACAGCGGGAACACAGATACGCAGTATTTT.

This clonotype was seen at least ten times. Written as DNA, the CDR3 is TGCAGTGCAAGACGGGGCTCGACCTCCCAAGAGACCCAGTACTTC. Protein product: CSARRGSTSQETQYF. The chain combines TRBV20-1 with TRBJ2-5; D tentatively fits TRBD1 or TRBD2 (5 bases each). Trimming cost V 6 bases and J 1 base, with 18 bases left between them. Germline CDR1 is DFQATT and CDR2 is SNEGSKA (reference sequence). CDR3 size: 15 residues.

The V gene is TRBV11-2, the J gene TRBJ2-1, with 7 bases lining up with TRBD2. The CDR3 spans 16 residues. Germline V gene data show CDR1 as SGHAT and CDR2 as FQNNGV. Unmatched junction bases numbered 8, after V lost 5 bases and J lost 1 base. CDR3 amino acids: CASSAPPGGSYNEQFF. The CDR3 nucleotides read TGTGCCAGCAGCGCCCCTCCGGGGGGTTCCTACAATGAGCAGTTCTTC.

This clonotype showed up just a few times. The chain carries TRBV5-1 and TRBJ2-5, with 12 bases fitting TRBD2. Per the germline V gene, CDR1 is SGHRS and CDR2 is YFSETQ. This CDR3 region has 19 residues. J gave up 1 base and V 0 bases, and 10 bases lay outside the gene matches. The CDR3 sequence is CASSLGASGGAPLQETQYF. For the CDR3, the DNA is TGCGCCAGCAGCTTGGGGGCTAGCGGGGGGGCCCCCCTCCAAGAGACCCAGTACTTC.

This clonotype was counted a few times. The chain is built from TRBV5-1 and TRBJ2-5; D may be TRBD2 (5 bases). Germline CDR1 reads SGHRS; CDR2 reads YFSETQ. The CDR3 is 15 amino acids. The V end was cut by 4 bases, the J end by 1 base, with 14 bases between. CDR3 region: CASSLILGSQETQYF. CDR3 DNA: TGCGCCAGCAGCCTGATACTAGGGAGCCAAGAGACCCAGTACTTC.

The table lists this clonotype with a few counts. The chain uses TRBV3-1 and TRBJ1-3; no firm D call. Trimming removed 1 base at V and 7 bases at J, with 14 bases between. CDR3 size: 15 residues. In germline, CDR1 is LGHDT, CDR2 YNNKEL (reference sequence). The CDR3 spells CASSQGKPQRNTIYF. The CDR3 nucleotides are TGTGCCAGCAGCCAAGGGAAACCGCAGCGGAACACCATATATTTT.

This clonotype was recorded at least ten times. The chain is built from TRBV6-4 and TRBJ2-5, with D unclear. The CDR3 sequence is 13 residues long. Germline V gene lookup returns CDR1 MRHNA and CDR2 SNTAGT. Deletions cut 1 base from V and 3 bases from J, with 6 bases between. In DNA, the CDR3 is TGTGCCAGCAGTGACTACAAGAAAGAGACCCAGTACTTC. Its translation: CASSDYKKETQYF.

Only a few counts were recorded for this clonotype. The J gene is TRBJ2-2, the V gene TRBV9, with D unresolved. V lost 0 bases to trimming and J lost 7 bases, with 1 base between them. The CDR3 is 11 residues long. Germline CDR1 reads SGDLS; CDR2 reads YYNGEE. CDR3 coding DNA: TGTGCCAGCAGCGTAGACGGGGAGCTGTTTTTT. Translated: CASSVDGELFF.

This clonotype has a count of ten or more. This chain connects TRBV27 to TRBJ1-1, with a possible D match to TRBD1 (5 bases). V was cut by 6 bases and J by 2 bases, with 13 bases left in between. The CDR3 loop spans 14 amino acids. Germline V gives CDR1 MNHEY, CDR2 SMNVEV (reference sequence). CDR3 in DNA: TGTGCCAGCAGACCAACGACAGCCAACACTGAAGCTTTCTTT. This codes for CASRPTTANTEAFF.

This clonotype has ten or more counts. The CDR3 is CASSFIPATGGDSPLHF. CDR3 bases: TGCGCCAGCAGCTTTATTCCGGCGACAGGGGGCGATTCACCCCTCCACTTT. The chain combines TRBV5-1 with TRBJ1-6; TRBD1 matches 10 bases. V dropped 2 bases and J dropped 8; count of bases not matched to a gene: 10. Germline V lookup: CDR1 SGHRS, CDR2 YFSETQ. This CDR3 has 17 residues.

V and J are TRBV28 and TRBJ2-2; possibly TRBD2 for D (6 bases). Trimming took off 2 bases at V and 1 base at J, with 8 bases between the two ends. CDR3 length: 15 residues. Germline V lookup: CDR1 MDHEN, CDR2 SYDVKM. CDR3 sequence (DNA): TGTGCCAGCAGTTTACCCGGGGGGAACACCGGGGAGCTGTTTTTT. It specifies CASSLPGGNTGELFF.

This clonotype was seen ten or more times. V is TRBV7-2 and J is TRBJ2-1; 8 nucleotides align to TRBD1. This CDR3 comprises 15 residues. After removal of 3 bases from V and 2 bases from J, the junction contained 3 bases not matched to a gene. Germline V gives CDR1 SGHTA, CDR2 FQGNSA. The CDR3 loop reads CASSFRTGTYNEQFF. In DNA, the CDR3 is TGTGCCAGCAGCTTTAGGACAGGGACCTACAATGAGCAGTTCTTC.